The clone carrying this T cell receptor (beta chain) came up many times. iRepertoire HTBI primers and Arm-PCR of CDR3 regions built TCR beta libraries. As processed by the authors: Identification yielded approximately 67 TRBV and approximately 13 TRBJ segments across samples. Using its own MiXCR run on the multiplex PCR reads, TCRdb lists one record per CDR3 protein. The V and J calls were not made by the authors but by TCRdb's processing. The sample lists about 540,000 distinct CDR3 sequences, about 13% seen once, with roughly 10% in the top ten. This specimen comes from a study of regulatory T cells in long-lasting Graves disease. Trimming pared 1 base from V and 2 bases from J, leaving 6 bases between. The CDR3 loop spans 13 amino acids. The V gene's germline CDR1 is GTSNPN and CDR2 SVGIG (reference sequence). Time point indicated: newly diagnosed GD, antithyroid drugs for less than 3 months. Extracted RNA from PBMCs served as the source of the TCR library.

These data were likewise used in another study, on T cells in Graves' hyperthyroidism and ophthalmopathy.

The receptor comes from a man aged 25-45 years with Graves disease. The source material was peripheral blood mononuclear cells (PBMCs), sampled at new diagnosis, from a patient treated with antithyroid drugs. The J gene is TRBJ2-1, the V gene TRBV30; the D is unclear. DNA for the CDR3: TGTGCCTGGAGTGCGACGGCCTACAATGAGCAGTTCTTC. Its translation: CAWSATAYNEQFF.